Below are 26 T cell receptor beta chains sequenced from a single sample in a study of graft-versus-host responses after intestinal transplantation. The repertoire was sequenced with immunoSEQ multiplex PCR; TCRdb's copy has only in-frame clones and lacks some. The table records roughly 20,000 clones, approximately 40% of them present only once. Stimulators, 200,000 irradiated and violet-dye-labeled cells, were plated with 200,000 CFSE-labeled responder cells. The specimen was alloreactive CD8+ T cells from a mixed lymphocyte reaction culture, collected before intestinal transplant. This sample's subset: CFSE-low proliferating T cells sorted from roughly 6-day pre-transplant mixed lymphocyte reaction (GvH or HvG direction). The origin of the receptors is a human patient who received an intestinal transplant.

This clone is termed medium-sized (0.01 to 0.1%). This rearrangement joins TRBV7-6 to TRBJ2-6, with D possibly TRBD1 on 5 matching bases. This CDR3 contains 16 residues. In germline, CDR1 is SGHVS, CDR2 FNYEAQ. Trimming pared 5 bases from V and 0 bases from J, leaving 11 bases between. The CDR3 DNA follows: TGTGCCAGCAGCCGGGCGCAGGGCTCTGGGGCCAACGTCCTGACTTTC. It encodes CASSRAQGSGANVLTF.

This clone was recorded once. Its ends do not fully match the called genes, so a read error is possible. The V and J genes are TRBV5-1 and TRBJ1-2; D not resolved. The CDR3 contains 12 residues. The germline V gene has CDR1 SGHRS and CDR2 YFSETQ. The DNA for the CDR3 is TGTGCCAGCAGCTTGTCTGTGGGTGGCTACACCTTC. It encodes CASSLSVGGYTF.

The rearrangement joins TRBV19 to TRBJ1-2; tentative D call: TRBD1 (5 bases). V was shortened by 3 bases and J by 4 bases, with 15 bases between the two germline ends. The CDR3 has 15 residues. CDR1 and CDR2 from the germline V gene are LNHDA and SQIVND (reference sequence). CDR3 sequence reads: CASSMGPVPSYGYTF. In nucleotides, the CDR3 is TGTGCCAGTAGTATGGGGCCCGTTCCGTCCTATGGCTACACCTTC.

V usage is TRBV7-3 and J usage is TRBJ2-7, with 10 bases that match TRBD2. Trimming took 3 bases from V and 10 from J; bases not matched to a gene: 6. This CDR3 spans 13 amino acids. From germline, CDR1 is SGHTA and CDR2 FQGTGA. The CDR3 bases are TGTGCCAGCAGCTTCTCTAGCGGGAGCCCTCAGTACTTC. This sequence encodes CASSFSSGSPQYF. Full variable domain (rest looked up from reference TRBV7-3 and TRBJ2-7): GAGVSQTPSNKVTEKGKYVELRCDPISGHTALYWYRQSLGQGPEFLIYFQGTGAADDSGLPNDRFFAVRPEGSVSTLKIQRTERGDSAVYLCASSFSSGSPQYFGPGTRLTVT.

CDR3 bases: TGTGCCAGCAGCTTAGCTCCCTACAATGAGCAGTTCTTC. This translates into CASSLAPYNEQFF. The J gene is TRBJ2-1, the V gene TRBV7-9; D gene ambiguous. Trimming left V 0 bases short and J 2 bases short, with 2 bases between. In germline, CDR1 is SEHNR, CDR2 FQNEAQ (reference sequence). This CDR3 contains 13 residues.

This clone was counted between two and nine times. J is TRBJ2-7 and V is TRBV7-9; no firm D call. The V and J ends lost 4 bases and 12 bases respectively, with 28 bases between them. Germline lookup yields CDR1 SEHNR and CDR2 FQNEAQ (reference sequence). The CDR3 runs 16 residues. CDR3 in DNA: TGTGCCAGCAGCTCCCTTGAGAGTGAAGCGTGGGTAGATCGGTACTTC. Its translation is CASSSLESEAWVDRYF.

The J gene is TRBJ2-7, the V gene TRBV6-6, with 11 bases aligning to TRBD2. CDR1 is MNHNY, CDR2 SVGAGI, per germline (reference sequence). The V gene end was trimmed by 6 bases and the J gene end by 1 base; junction bases not matched to a gene: 5. This CDR3 is 15 amino acids long. The DNA of the CDR3 is TGTGCCAGCAGCCTACTAGCGGGAGCATCCTACGAGCAGTACTTC. The encoded protein is CASSLLAGASYEQYF.

The chain is built from TRBV27 and TRBJ1-3, with D unclear. Germline values: CDR1 MNHEY, CDR2 SMNVEV (reference sequence). The CDR3 runs to 12 residues. V lost 5 bases and J 8 bases, leaving 10 bases between the germline ends. CDR3 nucleotide sequence: TGTGCCAGCAGTCTACCGGGTGACACCATATATTTT. It encodes CASSLPGDTIYF.

The chain is built from TRBV9 and TRBJ1-1; D perhaps matches TRBD1 (6 bases). The germline V gene has CDR1 SGDLS and CDR2 YYNGEE. V was clipped by 4 bases and J by 8 bases, with 18 bases between them. There are 14 residues in the CDR3. The CDR3 spells CASSPGQMNREAFF. CDR3 DNA: TGTGCCAGCAGCCCGGGACAAATGAACAGGGAAGCTTTCTTT. The full variable domain, in which reference TRBV9 and TRBJ1-1 provide the parts outside the CDR3, is DSGVTQTPKHLITATGQRVTLRCSPRSGDLSVYWYQQSLDQGLQFLIQYYNGEERAKGNILERFSAQQFPDLHSELNLSSLELGDSALYFCASSPGQMNREAFFGQGTRLTVV.

This clone occurred a few times. As DNA, the CDR3 is TGTGCCAGTACGGGGAGCGGGAGGGCCGCCGAGACCCAGTACTTC. Its protein product is CASTGSGRAAETQYF. The chain carries TRBV19 and TRBJ2-5; 10 bases agree with TRBD2. Germline V gives CDR1 LNHDA, CDR2 SQIVND (reference sequence). V shed 7 bases and J 5 bases; nucleotides not matched to a gene: 10. This CDR3 comprises 15 residues.

This sequence joins TRBV6-5 and TRBJ1-1; the D gene is possibly TRBD1 (5 bases). Trimming took 8 bases from V and 1 from J, leaving 14 bases between them. Germline CDR1 MNHEY, CDR2 SVGAGI. This CDR3 comprises 14 residues. As DNA, the CDR3 is TGTGCCAGCGATCCCCTTGGGGGGAACACTGAAGCTTTCTTT. Translating gives CASDPLGGNTEAFF.

Sample share makes this clone medium-sized. The chain carries TRBV6-5 and TRBJ1-1; no definite D call. The CDR3 runs 12 residues. Germline-derived CDR1 and CDR2 are MNHEY and SVGAGI. V lost 2 bases to trimming and J lost 10 bases, with 11 bases between them. The CDR3 nucleotides are TGTGCCAGCAGTTACCCGGGGAGCGGAGCTTTCTTT. Translated, it gives CASSYPGSGAFF.

The chain carries TRBV25-1 and TRBJ1-4; no firm D call. This CDR3 region has 15 residues. The V and J ends lost 1 base and 2 bases respectively, with 8 bases between them. The germline CDR1 and CDR2 sequences are MGHDK and SYGVNS. The CDR3 coding sequence is TGTGCCAGCAGTGAATGGAGGGCTACTAATGAAAAACTGTTTTTT. Amino acids: CASSEWRATNEKLFF.

This clone was detected once. In DNA form, the CDR3 reads TGTGCCAGCACCCCAACAGGGGGCGGCCCTGAAGCTTTCTTT. Its translation is CASTPTGGGPEAFF. This rearrangement joins TRBV28 to TRBJ1-1, with 9 nucleotides matching TRBD1. Germline CDR1 reads MDHEN; CDR2 reads SYDVKM. The J segment lost 6 bases and the V segment lost 7 bases, leaving 9 bases of the junction unmatched. CDR3 size: 14 residues.

CDR3 DNA sequence: TGTGCCAGCAGCAAGACTAGCGGGGGGAGCTCCTACAATGAGCAGTTCTTC. Translated, it gives CASSKTSGGSSYNEQFF. V gene TRBV11-3 combines with J gene TRBJ2-1; 13 bases line up with TRBD2. Germline-derived CDR1 and CDR2 are SGHNT and YENEEA. CDR3 length equals 17 residues. After removal of 5 bases from V and 0 bases from J, the junction contained 4 bases not matched to a gene.

CDR3 sequence (DNA): TGTGCCAGCTCACCCTCGACAGGGGATCATGGCTACACCTTC. This translates into CASSPSTGDHGYTF. This chain links TRBV18 with TRBJ1-2, with TRBD1 identical over 8 bases. Trimming at V came to 3 bases and at J to 6 bases, leaving 6 bases not matched to a gene. CDR1 KGHSH and CDR2 LQKENI come from the germline V gene. This CDR3 comprises 14 residues.

The sample holds a few counts of this clone. J is TRBJ1-1 and V is TRBV29-1; D uncertain. V gave up 5 bases and J gave up 2 bases, with 6 bases separating them. This CDR3 is 11 amino acids long. CDR1 and CDR2 (germline): SQVTM, ANQGSEA. CDR3 nucleotide sequence: TGCAGCGTTCCAGTAAACACTGAAGCTTTCTTT. Translation gives CSVPVNTEAFF.

This clone has only a few counts. The rearrangement uses TRBV25-1 and TRBJ1-1; D possibly corresponds to TRBD1 (6 bases). Looked up from germline, CDR1 is MGHDK and CDR2 is SYGVNS. The CDR3 covers 14 residues. Trimming left V 1 base short and J 4 bases short, with 10 bases between. The DNA of the CDR3 is TGTGCCAGCAGTGAATTGGGGGGCCCCACTGAAGCTTTCTTT. Its protein is CASSELGGPTEAFF. The variable domain in full, completed from reference TRBV25-1 and TRBJ1-1, reads EADIYQTPRYLVIGTGKKITLECSQTMGHDKMYWYQQDPGMELHLIHYSYGVNSTEKGDLSSESTVSRIRTEHFPLTLESARPSHTSQYLCASSELGGPTEAFFGQGTRLTVV.

This clone has only a few counts. The V call is TRBV6-5, the J call TRBJ2-1; 8 positions agree with TRBD2. The CDR3 sequence is 15 residues long. From germline, CDR1 is MNHEY and CDR2 SVGAGI. V lost 2 bases, J lost 7 bases, and 7 bases stayed unmatched. CDR3: CASSYASGSLNEQFF. CDR3 nucleotides: TGTGCCAGCAGTTACGCTAGCGGGTCCTTGAATGAGCAGTTCTTC.

This sequence joins TRBV25-1 and TRBJ2-3; 13 positions agree with TRBD2. Trimming at V came to 8 bases and at J to 2 bases, leaving 7 bases not matched to a gene. The CDR3 length is 16 residues. In germline, CDR1 is MGHDK, CDR2 SYGVNS. CDR3 amino acids: CASSRTSGSPTDTQYF. The CDR3 DNA follows: TGTGCCAGCTCTCGGACTAGCGGGAGCCCCACAGATACGCAGTATTTT.

The V call is TRBV23-1, the J call TRBJ2-5; TRBD1 matches at 8 bases. Near its end, the DNA agrees better with TRBJ2-7, so the J call may be wrong. TRBV23-1 is an ORF, with its function uncertain. This CDR3 spans 14 amino acids. CDR3 coding DNA: TGCGCCAGCAGCTCCGGGACAGGTCCCCACGAGCAGTACTTC. Its protein is CASSSGTGPHEQYF.

This clone has just a few counts. The chain employs TRBV2 and TRBJ2-5; D might be TRBD2 (6 bases). Trimming left V 6 bases short and J 0 bases short, with 20 bases between. CDR3 length equals 17 residues. CDR1 is SNHLY, CDR2 FYNNEI, per germline. DNA for the CDR3: TGTGCCAGCAGCAGGTCGACGCTAGCGAGGGACCAAGAGACCCAGTACTTC. Protein: CASSRSTLARDQETQYF.

Within the sample, this clone is medium-sized. V is TRBV28 and J is TRBJ1-2; 9 positions agree with TRBD1. Germline trimming cut 0 bases from V and 4 bases from J; bases unmatched to any gene: 0. This CDR3 has 14 amino acids. Germline CDR1 is MDHEN and CDR2 is SYDVKM. The CDR3 is CASSLWTGGYGYTF. The CDR3 DNA reads as TGTGCCAGCAGTTTATGGACAGGGGGCTATGGCTACACCTTC.

The CDR3 DNA follows: TGTGCCAGCAGCCTACAGGGGGCAAGCACAGATACGCAGTATTTT. Translating it yields CASSLQGASTDTQYF. The chain employs TRBV7-9 and TRBJ2-3; 9 bases are a match to TRBD1. The CDR3 runs to 15 residues. V shed 5 bases and J 0 bases; nucleotides not matched to a gene: 3. Germline V gene sequence: CDR1 SEHNR, CDR2 FQNEAQ (reference sequence).

This clone was observed a few times. The V gene is TRBV28, the J gene TRBJ1-2, with 10 bases fitting TRBD1. The V and J ends lost 6 bases and 4 bases, in that order; junction bases with no gene match: 14. Germline lookup yields CDR1 MDHEN and CDR2 SYDVKM. The CDR3 loop spans 17 amino acids. The CDR3 loop is CASRPAWGQGTPYGYTF. DNA of the CDR3: TGTGCCAGCAGACCCGCGTGGGGACAGGGGACCCCCTATGGCTACACCTTC.

The CDR3 coding sequence is TGTGCCAGCAGTGAACAGGGGGCACAGCCCCAGCATTTT. This gives the protein CASSEQGAQPQHF. The J gene is TRBJ1-5, the V gene TRBV2, with 8 bases identical to TRBD1. The V and J ends lost 2 bases and 7 bases, in that order; junction bases with no gene match: 1. From germline, CDR1 is SNHLY and CDR2 FYNNEI. The CDR3 is 13 amino acids.